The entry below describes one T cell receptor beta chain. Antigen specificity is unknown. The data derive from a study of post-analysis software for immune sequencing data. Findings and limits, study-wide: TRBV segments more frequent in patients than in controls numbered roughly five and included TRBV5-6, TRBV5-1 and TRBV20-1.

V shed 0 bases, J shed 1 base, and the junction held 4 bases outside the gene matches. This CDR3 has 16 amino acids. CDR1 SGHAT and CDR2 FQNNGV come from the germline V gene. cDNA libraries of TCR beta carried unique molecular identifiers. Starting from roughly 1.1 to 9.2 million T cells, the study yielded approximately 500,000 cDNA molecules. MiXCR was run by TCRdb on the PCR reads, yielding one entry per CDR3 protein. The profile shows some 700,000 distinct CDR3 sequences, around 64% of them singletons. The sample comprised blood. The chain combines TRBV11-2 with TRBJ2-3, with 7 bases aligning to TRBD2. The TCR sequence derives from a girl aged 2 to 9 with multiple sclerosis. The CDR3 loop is CASSLDLAGGTDTQYF. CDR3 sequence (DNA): TGTGCCAGCAGCTTAGATCTCGCGGGAGGCACAGATACGCAGTATTTT.